This T cell receptor (beta chain) was obtained from a study of cytomegalovirus exposure and HLA in healthy donors (TCRdb year 2017). About the investigation overall: An earlier analysis of some 600 of the donors reported 276 Gb of sequence data and 117 million unique TCR beta sequences obtained from roughly 180 million T cells. An early release covering about 600 HLA-typed donors comprised around 300 gigabases of sequencing data and tens of millions of unique TCR sequences. To study patterns of TCR occurrence, a later analysis re-analyzed previously published TCR beta repertoires from 550 to 800 donors and added high-resolution HLA genotyping. Besides the first cohort of roughly 640 subjects, a separate validation cohort made up of over 100 different subjects was used. Every discovery cohort repertoire had been produced on one sequencing platform. Of the roughly 400 genotyped donors, about 80% fell in the genetic ancestry cluster associated with self-reported Caucasian donors. A later genetic analysis used genome-wide SNP genotypes for about 65% of the 666 donors, treating that subset as a discovery cohort. Five DR-DQ haplotypes were handled as single units for association and clustering because linkage in the cohort was strong. Across some 400 genotyped donors of the cohort, an average of about 250,000 unique TCR beta nucleotide sequences per donor were sequenced, and roughly 20% of those sequences were non-productive. The number of typed donors differed by locus: about 620-640 for A, B, C, DRB1 and DQB1; approximately 520 for DQA1; around 610 for DPA1; and some 450 for DPB1. In an earlier analysis of roughly 600 of the donors, high-throughput TCR beta sequencing was used to judge whether each TCR beta V gene segment behaved as functional or pseudogenic. The study used immunosequencing to profile the T cell repertoires of 670 or so subjects and linked those repertoires to cytomegalovirus serostatus. In the later analysis, no new phenotypic data were used to find candidate immune exposures; instead, reliance was placed on TCR beta sequences and their occurrence across donors. HLA typing included class I and class II loci at four-digit resolution. The study aimed to test whether signatures of past pathogen exposure could be identified by cataloging public T cell receptors. Donor age, sex, ethnicity and CMV serostatus were compiled alongside the repertoire data. To predict cytomegalovirus infection status, the study brought together high-throughput TCR immunosequencing, statistical association of individual TCRs with disease status, and machine learning.

Library method: the immunoSEQ multiplex PCR assay. The multiplex PCR relied on a mix of 60 forward primers for TCR Vbeta segments and 13 reverse primers for TCR Jbeta segments. The CDR3 region of rearranged TCR beta genes was amplified from genomic DNA by a multiplex PCR assay. The Illumina HiSeq System was used to sequence the amplified TCR beta libraries as 87-base-pair reads. Turning to the authors' computational methods: In a later analysis, around 80 million unique TCR beta chains were counted across the 500 to 850 repertoires, and roughly 11 million of these chains were shared by at least two donors. A nearest-neighbor algorithm error-corrected the raw reads and collapsed the reads into unique sequences, merging closely related sequences to remove PCR and sequencing errors. CDR3 sequences were aligned to IMGT reference sequences to assign V, D and J gene segments. For a sequence to be retained, at least a six-nucleotide match to both a V gene segment and a J gene segment was required. Rearrangements were called productive when the CDR3 lacked stop codons and stayed in frame with V and J; all others were non-productive. Following IMGT convention, CDR3 was defined as the stretch from the second conserved V-encoded cysteine to the conserved J-encoded phenylalanine. The earlier analysis of fewer than 750 of the donors excluded sequences that lacked an unambiguous match to a single V gene segment. An earlier analysis of 587 of the donors classified V segments as functional when productive rearrangements were above 56.7% and as segregating when the standard deviation between donors was above 5%. A statistical classification framework was built for diagnosing cytomegalovirus status from the catalog of TCR beta chain sequences. A later analysis assigned V and J genes by comparing TCR nucleotide sequences with IMGT/GENE-DB human TR gene sequences. Using the TCRdist pipeline, a later analysis assigned CDR3 sequences along with most-parsimonious VDJ recombination scenarios. In a later analysis, each TCR beta chain was defined by its CDR3 amino acid sequence together with its V-gene family, and reads lacking a unique V-gene family were excluded. A later analysis removed several hundred highly shared, low-generation-probability nucleotide sequences to deal with suspected cross-contamination and a sequencing artifact. In a later analysis, a clonal expansion index for each public chain was calculated from normalized within-repertoire ranks of inferred template counts. In a later analysis, generation probabilities were computed with a VDJ recombination model fitted to out-of-frame rearrangements, and the resulting probabilities were checked against IGoR. A later analysis scored TCR-TCR, TCR-HLA and TCR-CMV co-occurrence with hypergeometric tests, applying a repertoire-size bias correction to TCR pairs. To estimate false discovery rates, a later analysis permuted the HLA or CMV assignments 20 times. In a later analysis, co-occurring TCRs were grouped with DBSCAN, and TCRdist sequence similarity was added when clustering was performed within HLA-allele-positive subsets. Repertoires with fewer than 30,000 or more than 120,000 public chains, plus five repertoires with anomalous nucleotide sharing, were excluded from co-occurrence clustering. TCRdb retrieved this table from immuneACCESS and kept in-frame rearrangements only. Not all clones are present; in checked studies, unresolved V genes account for under half, and no reason is known for the remainder. V and J calls and clone size are given by that table; D and trimming were obtained from the DNA. Within this sample are a few hundred thousand clones, with 75% to 90% of them counted one time only. 0.3% to 0.35% of the sample is taken by the ten largest.

The cohort consisted of some 730 healthy bone marrow donors. At the time of sampling, every cohort member was nominally healthy, though immune exposures that went unrecorded were likely present. The donor was CMV seronegative and belonged to the group of 320 or so seronegative cohort members. Every donor gave a peripheral blood sample, and the peripheral blood mononuclear cells from that sample were used for TCR beta sequencing. The Qiagen DNeasy Blood Extraction Kit was used to extract genomic DNA from the blood cell samples. The CDR3 holds 15 amino acids from the cysteine to the phenylalanine. The read is trimmed to its CDR3 DNA, 45 bases read in frame from base 1. Based on the germline V gene, the CDR1 and CDR2 sequences are SGHTA and FQGNSA. From V the trimming removes 1 base and from J it removes 3 bases, while the gene matches leave 5 bases of the junction unaccounted for. The investigation overall reported the following: A few of the identified cytomegalovirus-associated TCR beta chains were confirmed in vitro to be specific for cytomegalovirus antigens. Correlated functional status among segregating V segments might be attributable to linkage disequilibrium, but an unknown experimental factor could not be ruled out. A total of around 150 TCR beta chains were listed by the study as associated with cytomegalovirus. Assigning TCR associations to individual alleles was difficult when HLA alleles, especially DR and DQ, strongly co-occurred. An earlier analysis of around 500 of the donors showed that most TCR beta V segments appeared in productive rearrangements either about 87% or about 30% of the time, which broadly matched IMGT annotations. In a later analysis, HLA-associated TCR beta chains were found to be more clonally expanded and to have lower generation probabilities than equally common non-associated chains. Because counts were too low, roughly 16 rarely observed V segments, including chromosome 9 orphons, were left out of the earlier analysis of 500 to 750 of the donors. Cytomegalovirus status was reported to be diagnosed by the classifier with high specificity and sensitivity in both the original and validation cohorts. Some IMGT-functional V segments, including TRBV6-2 and TRBV6-3, could not be distinguished by the 87-base-pair reads and were therefore excluded. According to a later analysis, TCR association rates differed among HLA loci, with DRB1 alleles showing the most associated TCRs and HLA-C alleles showing the fewest. In a later analysis, around 17,000 TCR beta sequences were associated with specific HLA alleles at a false discovery rate of 0.05. A later analysis found that most CMV-associated TCR beta chains appeared HLA-restricted, with HLA associations seemingly driven largely by CMV exposure. V-gene and J-gene trimming of TCR beta chains was associated with a missense DCLRE1C variant in a later genetic analysis, and the association was replicated in an independent cohort. Immune exposure information for the cohort was limited to CMV serostatus. According to a later analysis, parvovirus B19, influenza, CMV and Epstein-Barr virus appeared linked to several top co-occurrence clusters. Compared with the roughly 720-donor mean, donors in an Asian-associated ancestry cluster had fewer N-insertions in productive TCRs, according to a later genetic analysis. A group of highly shared sequence variants was considered likely to be a technical artifact of the sequencing pipeline. Presence/absence analyses assumed roughly uniform sequencing depth across donors, an assumption that may not hold. A further reported finding was that TCR beta sequences accurately predicted the HLA-A and HLA-B alleles for most subjects in the first cohort. HLA typing was unavailable for some donors at each locus, so association tests used only the typed subset. In this cohort, only TCR beta chains were sequenced, and detectable features were limited by the absence of alpha or paired-chain data. According to the authors, the approach could potentially be generalized to other disease states and immunological phenotypes. Across donors, most TCR sequences were observed very rarely, whereas some public TCRs were present in many individuals.

This clone was counted once. It has no known antigen specificity. Nothing much larger sits one base from this clone, and base qualities are not available. The sequence is built from TRBV7-2 and TRBJ2-7, with TRBD2 identical over 8 junction bases. The receptor's source is a girl aged 2 to 9 in good health and CMV-seronegative. Sequencing input: PBMCs. The CDR3 here reads CASSLGRGRFYEQYF. The bases are TGTGCCAGCAGCTTAGGGCGCGGGAGGTTCTACGAGCAGTACTTC.